This T cell receptor (beta chain) emerged from a study of shared clonotypes between healthy human individuals. Background on the study: The donor group consisted of a couple of women and three men, aged 18 to 49. Findings and caveats of the study: The sampled material consisted only of blood, and tissue repertoires are likely to differ. Some clonotypes were shared by all four sorted-subset donors, while others were not shared. The non-shared ones had lower generation probabilities than the shared ones.

This clone was counted a few times. What it binds is unknown. Germline lookup yields CDR1 SGHNT and CDR2 YYREEE (reference sequence). The V and J ends lost 4 bases and 5 bases, in that order; junction bases with no gene match: 4. The CDR3 extends over 15 amino acids. Sequencing used immunoSEQ multiplex PCR; TCRdb keeps in-frame clones, though not all of them. The sample carries about 2 million clones, over 85% recorded once. CD45RO-negative, CCR7-positively selected cells formed the naive CD8 fraction, excluding terminally differentiated effector memory CD45RA+ cells. Donors, without exception, were Caucasian adults residing in Nashville, Tennessee.

This clonotype was obtained from a man younger than 35 in good health. This chain connects TRBV5-4 to TRBJ2-1, with 12 bases that match TRBD1. Sample: naive CD8+ T cells sorted from blood. CDR3 sequence: CASSPRDRGHNEQFF. The CDR3 DNA sequence: TGTGCCAGCAGCCCCCGGGACAGGGGGCACAATGAGCAGTTCTTC.